This T cell receptor beta chain was recorded in a study of T cell changes during pregnancy in multiple sclerosis. Sequencing was performed with immunoSEQ multiplex PCR; in TCRdb, only in-frame clones are kept and a portion is missing. The repertoire consists of approximately 61,000 clones, with around 90% occurring once and the leading ten covering 1.5% to 2%. Germline V CDR1 and CDR2: KGHSH, LQKENI. The CDR3 has 15 amino acids. Trimming took off 6 bases at V and 0 bases at J, with 14 bases between the two ends. The receptor was isolated from a female donor with multiple sclerosis, enrolled in a pregnancy study. Sequences were derived from peripheral blood, sampled in the first trimester of pregnancy. V usage is TRBV18 and J usage is TRBJ1-1, with D possibly TRBD1 on 5 matching bases. CDR3 in DNA: TGTGCCAGCTCCTCGAGAGGGACTATGAACACTGAAGCTTTCTTT. Translation gives CASSSRGTMNTEAFF.